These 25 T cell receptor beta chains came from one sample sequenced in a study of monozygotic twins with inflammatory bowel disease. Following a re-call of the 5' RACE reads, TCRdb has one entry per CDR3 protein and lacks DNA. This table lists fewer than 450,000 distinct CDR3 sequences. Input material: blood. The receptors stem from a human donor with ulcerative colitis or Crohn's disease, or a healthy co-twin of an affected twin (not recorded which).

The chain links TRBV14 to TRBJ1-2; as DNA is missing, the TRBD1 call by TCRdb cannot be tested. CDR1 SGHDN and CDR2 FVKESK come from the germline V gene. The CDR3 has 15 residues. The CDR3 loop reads CASSQAQGWNYGYTF.

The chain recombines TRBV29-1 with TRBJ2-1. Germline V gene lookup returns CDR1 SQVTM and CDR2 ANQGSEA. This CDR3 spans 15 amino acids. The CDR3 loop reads CSVDSRSPLYNEQFF.

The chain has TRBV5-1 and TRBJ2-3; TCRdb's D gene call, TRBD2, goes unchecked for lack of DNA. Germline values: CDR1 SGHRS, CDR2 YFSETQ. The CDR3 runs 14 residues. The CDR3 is CASRLAGSTDTQYF.

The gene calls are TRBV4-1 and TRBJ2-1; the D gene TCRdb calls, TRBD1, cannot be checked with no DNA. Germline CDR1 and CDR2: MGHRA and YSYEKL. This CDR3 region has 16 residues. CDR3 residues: CASSQSGGPPYNEQFF.

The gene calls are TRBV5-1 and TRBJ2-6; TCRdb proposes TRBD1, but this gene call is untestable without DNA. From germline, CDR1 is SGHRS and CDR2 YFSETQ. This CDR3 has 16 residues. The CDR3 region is CASATGASSGANVLTF. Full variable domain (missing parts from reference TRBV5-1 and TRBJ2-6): KAGVTQTPRYLIKTRGQQVTLSCSPISGHRSVSWYQQTPGQGLQFLFEYFSETQRNKGNFPGRFSGRQFSNSRSEMNVSTLELGDSALYLCASATGASSGANVLTFGAGSRLTVL.

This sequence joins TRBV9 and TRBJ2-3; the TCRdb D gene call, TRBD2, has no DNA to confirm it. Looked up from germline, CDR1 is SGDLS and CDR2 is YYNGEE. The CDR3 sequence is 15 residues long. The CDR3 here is CASSVGGLGGNTQYF.

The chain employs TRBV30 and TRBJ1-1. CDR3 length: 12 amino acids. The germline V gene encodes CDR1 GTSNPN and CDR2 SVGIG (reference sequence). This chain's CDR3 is CAWSVHGEQAFF.

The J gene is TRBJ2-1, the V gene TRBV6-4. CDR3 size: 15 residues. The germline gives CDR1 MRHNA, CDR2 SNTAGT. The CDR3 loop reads CASTIDGNSYNEQFF.

CDR3 protein: CASSNLAGVGETQYF. The rearrangement uses TRBV5-1 and TRBJ2-5; with no DNA, the TCRdb D assignment of TRBD2 cannot be verified. Germline CDR1 is SGHRS and CDR2 is YFSETQ. The CDR3 has 15 amino acids.

The chain's CDR3 is CASSLLPQSTDTQYF. The V call is TRBV5-1, the J call TRBJ2-3; checking the TCRdb D call of TRBD1 is not possible without DNA. The germline CDR1 and CDR2 sequences are SGHRS and YFSETQ. The CDR3 extends over 15 amino acids.

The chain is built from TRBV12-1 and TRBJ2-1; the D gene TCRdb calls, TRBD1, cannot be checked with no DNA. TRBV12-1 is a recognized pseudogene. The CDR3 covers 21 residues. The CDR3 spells CASSLLDHHSKPGRTHNEQFF.

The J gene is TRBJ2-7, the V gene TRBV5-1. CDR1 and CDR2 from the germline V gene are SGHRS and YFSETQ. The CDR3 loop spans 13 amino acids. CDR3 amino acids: CASSLEWGYEQYF.

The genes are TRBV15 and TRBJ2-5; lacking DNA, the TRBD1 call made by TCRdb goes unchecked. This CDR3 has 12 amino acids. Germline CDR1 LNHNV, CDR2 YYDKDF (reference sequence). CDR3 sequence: CATTPGSETQYF.

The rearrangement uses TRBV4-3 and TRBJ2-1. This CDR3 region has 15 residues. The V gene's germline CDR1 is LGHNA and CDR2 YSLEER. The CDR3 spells CASSQEDYRYNEQFF.

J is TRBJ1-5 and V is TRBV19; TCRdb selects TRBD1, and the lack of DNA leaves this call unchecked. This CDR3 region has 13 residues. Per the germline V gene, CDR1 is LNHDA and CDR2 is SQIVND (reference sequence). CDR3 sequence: CASTTGLNQPQHF.

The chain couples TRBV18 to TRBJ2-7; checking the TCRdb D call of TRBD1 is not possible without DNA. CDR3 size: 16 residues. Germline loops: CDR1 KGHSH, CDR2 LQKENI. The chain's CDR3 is CASSPQETPLSYEQYF.

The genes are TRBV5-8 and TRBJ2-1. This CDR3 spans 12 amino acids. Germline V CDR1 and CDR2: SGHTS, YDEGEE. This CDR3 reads CASTWGNNEQFF.

The CDR3 region is CASSLRQKTEAFF. This chain connects TRBV7-3 to TRBJ1-1. Per germline, CDR1 SGHTA and CDR2 FQGTGA. This CDR3 has 13 amino acids.

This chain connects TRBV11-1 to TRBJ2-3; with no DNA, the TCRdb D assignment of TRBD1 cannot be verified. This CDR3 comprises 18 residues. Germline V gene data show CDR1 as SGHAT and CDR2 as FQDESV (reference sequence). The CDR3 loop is CASSLGHRDRQLTDTQYF.

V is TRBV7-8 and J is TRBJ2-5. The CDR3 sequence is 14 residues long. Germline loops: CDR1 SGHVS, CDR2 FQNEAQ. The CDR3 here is CASSLVGGKETQYF.

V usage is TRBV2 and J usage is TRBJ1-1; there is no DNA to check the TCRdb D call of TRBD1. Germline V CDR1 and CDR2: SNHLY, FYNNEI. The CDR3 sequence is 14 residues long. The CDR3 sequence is CASRAGQTNTEAFF.

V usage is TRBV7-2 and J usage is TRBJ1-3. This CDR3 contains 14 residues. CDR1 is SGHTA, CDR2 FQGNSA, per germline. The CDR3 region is CASREAGRGNTIYF.

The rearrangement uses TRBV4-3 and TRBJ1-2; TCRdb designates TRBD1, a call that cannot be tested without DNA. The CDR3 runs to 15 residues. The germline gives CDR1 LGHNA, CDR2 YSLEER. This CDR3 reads CASSQVVGVRYGYTF.

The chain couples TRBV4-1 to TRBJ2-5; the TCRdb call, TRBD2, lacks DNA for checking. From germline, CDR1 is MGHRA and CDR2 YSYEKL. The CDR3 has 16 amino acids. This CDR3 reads CASSQVSGLAKETQYF.

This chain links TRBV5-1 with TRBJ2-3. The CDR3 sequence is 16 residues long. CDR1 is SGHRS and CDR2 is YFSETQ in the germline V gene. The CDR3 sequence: CASSLEPTRPTDTQYF.